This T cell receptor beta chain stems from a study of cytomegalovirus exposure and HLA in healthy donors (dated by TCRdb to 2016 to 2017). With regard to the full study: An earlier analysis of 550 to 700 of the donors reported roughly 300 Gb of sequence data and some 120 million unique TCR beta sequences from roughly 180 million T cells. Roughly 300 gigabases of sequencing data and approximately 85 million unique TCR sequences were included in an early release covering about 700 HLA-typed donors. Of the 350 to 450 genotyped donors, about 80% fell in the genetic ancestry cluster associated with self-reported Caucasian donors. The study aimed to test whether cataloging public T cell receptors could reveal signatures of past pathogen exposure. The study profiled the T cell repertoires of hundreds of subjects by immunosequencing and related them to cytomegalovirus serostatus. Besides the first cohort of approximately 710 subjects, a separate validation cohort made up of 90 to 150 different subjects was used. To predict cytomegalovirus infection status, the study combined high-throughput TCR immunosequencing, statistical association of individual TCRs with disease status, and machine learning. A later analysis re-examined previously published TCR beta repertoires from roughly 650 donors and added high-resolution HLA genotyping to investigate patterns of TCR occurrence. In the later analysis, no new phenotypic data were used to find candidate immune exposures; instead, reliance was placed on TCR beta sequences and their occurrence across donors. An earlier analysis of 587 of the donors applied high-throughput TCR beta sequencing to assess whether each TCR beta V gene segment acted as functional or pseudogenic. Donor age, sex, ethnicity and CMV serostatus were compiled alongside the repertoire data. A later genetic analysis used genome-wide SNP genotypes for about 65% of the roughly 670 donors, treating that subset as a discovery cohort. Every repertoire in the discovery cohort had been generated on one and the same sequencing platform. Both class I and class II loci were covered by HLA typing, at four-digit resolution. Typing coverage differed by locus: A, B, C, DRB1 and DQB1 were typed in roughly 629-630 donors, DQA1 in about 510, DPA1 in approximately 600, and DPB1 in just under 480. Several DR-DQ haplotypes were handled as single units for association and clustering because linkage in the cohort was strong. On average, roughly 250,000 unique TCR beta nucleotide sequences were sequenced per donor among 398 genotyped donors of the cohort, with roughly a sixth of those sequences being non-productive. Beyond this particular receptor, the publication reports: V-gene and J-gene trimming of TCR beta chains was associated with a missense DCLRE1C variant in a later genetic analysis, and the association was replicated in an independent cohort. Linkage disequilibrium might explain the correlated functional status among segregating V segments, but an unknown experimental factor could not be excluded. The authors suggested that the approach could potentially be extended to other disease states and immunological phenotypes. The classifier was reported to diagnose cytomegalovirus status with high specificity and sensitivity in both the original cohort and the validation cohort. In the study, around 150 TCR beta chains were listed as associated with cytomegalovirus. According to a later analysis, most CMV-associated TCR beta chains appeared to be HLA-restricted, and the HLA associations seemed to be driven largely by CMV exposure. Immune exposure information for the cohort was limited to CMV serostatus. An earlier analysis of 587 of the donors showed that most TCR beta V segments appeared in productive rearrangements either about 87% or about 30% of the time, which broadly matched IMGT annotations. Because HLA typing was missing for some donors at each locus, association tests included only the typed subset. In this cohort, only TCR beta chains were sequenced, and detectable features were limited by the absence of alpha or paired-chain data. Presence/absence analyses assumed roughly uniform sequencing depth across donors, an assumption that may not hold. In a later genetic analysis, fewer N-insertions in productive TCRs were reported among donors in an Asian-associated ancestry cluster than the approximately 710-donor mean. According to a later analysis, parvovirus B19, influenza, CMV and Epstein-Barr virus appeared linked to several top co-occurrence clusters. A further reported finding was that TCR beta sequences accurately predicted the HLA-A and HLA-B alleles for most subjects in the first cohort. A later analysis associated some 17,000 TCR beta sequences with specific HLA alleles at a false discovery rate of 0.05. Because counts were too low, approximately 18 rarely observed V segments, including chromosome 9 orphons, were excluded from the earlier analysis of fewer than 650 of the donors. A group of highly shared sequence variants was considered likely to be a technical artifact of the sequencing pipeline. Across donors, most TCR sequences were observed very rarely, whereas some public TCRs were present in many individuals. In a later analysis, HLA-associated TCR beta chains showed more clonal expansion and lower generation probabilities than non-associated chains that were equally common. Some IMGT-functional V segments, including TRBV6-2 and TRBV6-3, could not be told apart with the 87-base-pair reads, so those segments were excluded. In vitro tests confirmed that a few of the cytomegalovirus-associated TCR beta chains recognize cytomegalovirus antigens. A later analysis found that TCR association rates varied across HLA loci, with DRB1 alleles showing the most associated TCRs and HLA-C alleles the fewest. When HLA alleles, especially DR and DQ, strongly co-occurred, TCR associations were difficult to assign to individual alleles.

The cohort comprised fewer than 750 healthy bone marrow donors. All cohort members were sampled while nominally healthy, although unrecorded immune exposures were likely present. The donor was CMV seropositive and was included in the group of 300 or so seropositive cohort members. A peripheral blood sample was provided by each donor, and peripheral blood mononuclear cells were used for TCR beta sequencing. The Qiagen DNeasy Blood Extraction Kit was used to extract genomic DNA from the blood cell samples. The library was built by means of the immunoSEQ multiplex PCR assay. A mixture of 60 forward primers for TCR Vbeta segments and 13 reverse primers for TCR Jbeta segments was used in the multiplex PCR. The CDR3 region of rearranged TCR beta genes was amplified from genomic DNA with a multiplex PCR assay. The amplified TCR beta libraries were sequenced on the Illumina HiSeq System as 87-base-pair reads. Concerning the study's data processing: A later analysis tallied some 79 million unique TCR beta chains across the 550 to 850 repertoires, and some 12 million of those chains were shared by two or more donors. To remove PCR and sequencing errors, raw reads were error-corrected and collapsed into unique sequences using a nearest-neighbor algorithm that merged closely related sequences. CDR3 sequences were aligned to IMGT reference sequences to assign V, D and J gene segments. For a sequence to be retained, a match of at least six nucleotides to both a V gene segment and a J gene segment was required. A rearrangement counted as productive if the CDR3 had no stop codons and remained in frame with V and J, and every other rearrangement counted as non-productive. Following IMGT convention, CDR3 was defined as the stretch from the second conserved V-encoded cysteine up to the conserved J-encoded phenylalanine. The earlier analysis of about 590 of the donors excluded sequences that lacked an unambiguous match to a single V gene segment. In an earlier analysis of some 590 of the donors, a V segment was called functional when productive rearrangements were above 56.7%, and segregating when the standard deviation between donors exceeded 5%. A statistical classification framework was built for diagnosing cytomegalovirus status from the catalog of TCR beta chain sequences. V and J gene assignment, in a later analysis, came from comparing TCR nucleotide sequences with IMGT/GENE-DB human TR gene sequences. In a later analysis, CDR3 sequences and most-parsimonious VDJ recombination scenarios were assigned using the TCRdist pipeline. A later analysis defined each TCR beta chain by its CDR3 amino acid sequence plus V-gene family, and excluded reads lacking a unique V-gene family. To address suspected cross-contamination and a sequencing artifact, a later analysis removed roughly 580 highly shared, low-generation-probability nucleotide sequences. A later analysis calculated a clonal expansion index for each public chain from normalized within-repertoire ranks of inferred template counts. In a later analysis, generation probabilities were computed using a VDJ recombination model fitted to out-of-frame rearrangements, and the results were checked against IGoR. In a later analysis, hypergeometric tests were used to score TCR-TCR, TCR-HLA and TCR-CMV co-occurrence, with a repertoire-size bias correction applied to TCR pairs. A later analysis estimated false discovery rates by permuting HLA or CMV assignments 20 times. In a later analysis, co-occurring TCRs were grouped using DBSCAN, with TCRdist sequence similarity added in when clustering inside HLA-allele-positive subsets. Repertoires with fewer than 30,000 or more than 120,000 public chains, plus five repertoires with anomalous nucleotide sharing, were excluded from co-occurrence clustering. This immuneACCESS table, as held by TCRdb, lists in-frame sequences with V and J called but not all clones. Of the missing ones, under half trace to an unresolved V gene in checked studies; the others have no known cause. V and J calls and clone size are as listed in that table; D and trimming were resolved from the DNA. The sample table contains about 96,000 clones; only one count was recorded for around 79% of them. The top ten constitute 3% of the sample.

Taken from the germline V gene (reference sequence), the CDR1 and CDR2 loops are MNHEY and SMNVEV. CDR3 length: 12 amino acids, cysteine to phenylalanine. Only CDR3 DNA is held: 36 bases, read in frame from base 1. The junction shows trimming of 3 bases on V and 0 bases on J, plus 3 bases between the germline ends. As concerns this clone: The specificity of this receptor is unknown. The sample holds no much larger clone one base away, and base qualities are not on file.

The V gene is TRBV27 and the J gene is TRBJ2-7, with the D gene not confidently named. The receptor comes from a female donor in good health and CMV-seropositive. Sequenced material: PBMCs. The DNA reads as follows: TGTGCCAGCAGTTTCAGCTCCTACGAGCAGTACTTC. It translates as CASSFSSYEQYF.